What follows describes a single T cell receptor (beta chain). It lacks a known antigen. Base quality data are lacking; no much larger clone is found one base away. This entry belongs to a study of control samples from healthy donors and cancer patients (dated by TCRdb to 2019 to 2021). CDR1 and CDR2 are drawn from the germline V gene (reference sequence): SGHNT, YYREEE. Including cysteine and phenylalanine, the CDR3 has 15 amino acids. Just the 45-base CDR3 DNA is kept, in frame starting at base 1. V loses 2 bases, J loses 4 bases, and the germline ends lie 15 bases apart. Library preparation was by the immunoSEQ multiplex PCR assay. TCRdb took over this immuneACCESS table, retaining in-frame rearrangements with V and J assigned. Such tables are incomplete; in checked studies, under half of the missing clones stem from an unresolved V gene, and the remainder is unexplained. A total of 75,000 to 90,000 clones appear in this sample, 70% to 90% of them only once. 6.5% to 8.5% of the sample lies in the top ten.

This clonotype was obtained from a middle-aged man in good health. This chain joins TRBV5-4 to TRBJ1-2, and the D gene may be TRBD1, 5 bases matching. Source material: blood. The CDR3: CASSLETVGGYGYTF. The DNA sequence reads TGTGCCAGCAGCTTAGAAACAGTGGGGGGCTATGGCTACACCTTC.